This T cell receptor (beta chain) was captured in a study of cytomegalovirus exposure and HLA in healthy donors. Findings and limits, study-wide: Relative to equally common others, HLA-associated TCR beta chains showed greater clonal expansion in a later analysis. Most TCR sequences were uncommon, yet certain public TCRs appeared in many donors.

The PCR had 60 Vbeta and 13 Jbeta primers. The repertoire was sequenced with immunoSEQ multiplex PCR; TCRdb's copy has only in-frame clones and lacks some. The profile shows 90,000 to 120,000 clones, more than 75% of them singletons. Comment on this clone: Antigen specificity is unknown.

Germline trimming cut 5 bases from V and 3 bases from J; bases unmatched to any gene: 5. CDR3 length equals 14 residues. CDR1 and CDR2 from the germline V gene are MNHEY and SVGAGI. These donors counted as nominally healthy when sampled, but unrecorded immune exposures were likely. The sequenced sample consisted of PBMCs. V gene TRBV6-5 combines with J gene TRBJ1-1; 8 bases fit TRBD1. The TCR sequence derives from a man aged 25 to 40 in good health and CMV-seropositive. The CDR3 spells CASSDTGGHTEAFF. CDR3 bases: TGTGCCAGCAGTGACACAGGGGGTCACACTGAAGCTTTCTTT.